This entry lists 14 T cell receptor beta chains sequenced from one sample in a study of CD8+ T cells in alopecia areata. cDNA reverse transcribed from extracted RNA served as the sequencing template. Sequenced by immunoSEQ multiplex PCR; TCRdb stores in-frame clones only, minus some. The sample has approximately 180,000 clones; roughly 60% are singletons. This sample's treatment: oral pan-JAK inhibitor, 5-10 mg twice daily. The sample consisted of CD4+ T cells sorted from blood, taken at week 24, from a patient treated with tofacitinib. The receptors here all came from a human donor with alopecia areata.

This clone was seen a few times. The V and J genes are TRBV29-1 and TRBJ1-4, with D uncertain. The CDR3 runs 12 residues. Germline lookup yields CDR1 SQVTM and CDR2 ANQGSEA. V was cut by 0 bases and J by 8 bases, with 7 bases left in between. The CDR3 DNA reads TGCAGCGTTGAAGATCGTGGGGAAAAACTGTTTTTT. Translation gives CSVEDRGEKLFF.

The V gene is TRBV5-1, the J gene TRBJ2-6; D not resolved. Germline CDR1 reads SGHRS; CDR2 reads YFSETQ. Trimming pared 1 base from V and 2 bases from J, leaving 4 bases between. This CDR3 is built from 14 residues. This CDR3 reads CASSLQTGANVLTF. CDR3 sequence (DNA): TGCGCCAGCAGCTTGCAGACTGGGGCCAACGTCCTGACTTTC.

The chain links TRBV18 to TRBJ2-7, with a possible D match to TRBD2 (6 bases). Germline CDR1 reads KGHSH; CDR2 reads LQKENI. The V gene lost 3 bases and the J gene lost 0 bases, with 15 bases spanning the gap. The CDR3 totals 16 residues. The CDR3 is CASSPDRGTGSYEQYF. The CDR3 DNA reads TGTGCCAGCTCACCGGATCGGGGGACCGGCTCCTACGAGCAGTACTTC.

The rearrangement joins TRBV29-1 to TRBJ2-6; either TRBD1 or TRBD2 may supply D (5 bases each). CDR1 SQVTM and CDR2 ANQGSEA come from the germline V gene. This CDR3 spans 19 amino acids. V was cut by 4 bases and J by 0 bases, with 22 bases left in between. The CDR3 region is CSVAERGRVTSSGANVLTF. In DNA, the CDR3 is TGCAGCGTTGCCGAACGGGGACGGGTTACTAGCTCTGGGGCCAACGTCCTGACTTTC.

For the CDR3, the DNA is TGCGCCAGCAGCGCCCGACTAGAAGAGACCCAGTACTTC. Protein product: CASSARLEETQYF. This sequence joins TRBV5-1 and TRBJ2-5, with TRBD2 as a possible D gene (6 bases). The germline V gene has CDR1 SGHRS and CDR2 YFSETQ. Trimming took 4 bases from V and 3 from J, leaving 10 bases between them. This CDR3 has 13 residues.

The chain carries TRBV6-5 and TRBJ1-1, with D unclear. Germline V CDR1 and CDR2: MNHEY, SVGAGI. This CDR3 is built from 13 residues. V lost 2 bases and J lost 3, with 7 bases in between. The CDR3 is CASSYKWDTEAFF. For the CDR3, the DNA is TGTGCCAGCAGTTACAAGTGGGACACTGAAGCTTTCTTT.

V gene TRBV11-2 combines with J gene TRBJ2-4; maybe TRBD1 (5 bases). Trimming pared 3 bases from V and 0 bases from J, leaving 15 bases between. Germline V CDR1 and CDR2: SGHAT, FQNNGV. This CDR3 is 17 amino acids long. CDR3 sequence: CASSFRTGLSAKNIQYF. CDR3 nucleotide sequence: TGTGCCAGCAGCTTCCGCACAGGCTTATCAGCCAAAAACATTCAGTACTTC.

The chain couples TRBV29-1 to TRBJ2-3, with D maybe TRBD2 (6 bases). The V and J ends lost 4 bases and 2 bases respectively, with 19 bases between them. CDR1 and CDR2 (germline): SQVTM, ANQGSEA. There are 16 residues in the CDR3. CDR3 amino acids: CSVVGVWRGLTDTQYF. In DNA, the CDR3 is TGCAGCGTTGTGGGGGTGTGGCGGGGCCTCACAGATACGCAGTATTTT.

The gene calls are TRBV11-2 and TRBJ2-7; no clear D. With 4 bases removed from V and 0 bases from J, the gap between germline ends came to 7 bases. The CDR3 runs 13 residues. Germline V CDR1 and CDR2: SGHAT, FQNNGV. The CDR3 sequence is CASSSSPSYEQYF. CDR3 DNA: TGTGCCAGCAGCTCTTCACCCTCCTACGAGCAGTACTTC. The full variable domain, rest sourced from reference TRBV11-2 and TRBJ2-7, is EAGVAQSPRYKIIEKRQSVAFWCNPISGHATLYWYQQILGQGPKLLIQFQNNGVVDDSQLPKDRFSAERLKGVDSTLKIQPAKLEDSAVYLCASSSSPSYEQYFGPGTRLTVT.

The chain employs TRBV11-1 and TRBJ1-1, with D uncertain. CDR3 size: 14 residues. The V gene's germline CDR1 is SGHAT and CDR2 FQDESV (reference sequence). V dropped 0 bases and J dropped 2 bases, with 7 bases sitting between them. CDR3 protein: CASSLARQNTEAFF. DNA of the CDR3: TGTGCCAGCAGCTTAGCTCGACAAAACACTGAAGCTTTCTTT.

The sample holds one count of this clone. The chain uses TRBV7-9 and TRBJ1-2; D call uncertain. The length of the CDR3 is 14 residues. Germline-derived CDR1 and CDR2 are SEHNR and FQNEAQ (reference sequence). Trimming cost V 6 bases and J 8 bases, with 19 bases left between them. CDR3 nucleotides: TGTGCCAGCAGTCCCCCCCGGATGGAGCGGGGCTACACCTTC. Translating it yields CASSPPRMERGYTF.

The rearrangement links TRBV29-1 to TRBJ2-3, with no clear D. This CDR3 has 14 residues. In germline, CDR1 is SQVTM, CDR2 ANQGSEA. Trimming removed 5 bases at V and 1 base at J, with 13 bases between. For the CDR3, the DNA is TGCAGCGTTCGGAGCAACCGTGGCACAGATACGCAGTATTTT. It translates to CSVRSNRGTDTQYF.

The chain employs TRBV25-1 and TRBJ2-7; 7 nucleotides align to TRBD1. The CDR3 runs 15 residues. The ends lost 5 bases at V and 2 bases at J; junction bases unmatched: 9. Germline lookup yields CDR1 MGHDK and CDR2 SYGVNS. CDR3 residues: CASSNSGQATYEQYF. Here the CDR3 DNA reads TGTGCCAGCAGTAATTCTGGACAGGCCACCTACGAGCAGTACTTC.

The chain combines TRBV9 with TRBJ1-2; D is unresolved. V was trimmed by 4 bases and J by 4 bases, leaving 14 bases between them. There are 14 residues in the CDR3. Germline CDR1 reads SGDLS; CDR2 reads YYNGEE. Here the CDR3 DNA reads TGTGCCAGCAGCTCCCAGGATTCATTCTATGGCTACACCTTC. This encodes CASSSQDSFYGYTF.